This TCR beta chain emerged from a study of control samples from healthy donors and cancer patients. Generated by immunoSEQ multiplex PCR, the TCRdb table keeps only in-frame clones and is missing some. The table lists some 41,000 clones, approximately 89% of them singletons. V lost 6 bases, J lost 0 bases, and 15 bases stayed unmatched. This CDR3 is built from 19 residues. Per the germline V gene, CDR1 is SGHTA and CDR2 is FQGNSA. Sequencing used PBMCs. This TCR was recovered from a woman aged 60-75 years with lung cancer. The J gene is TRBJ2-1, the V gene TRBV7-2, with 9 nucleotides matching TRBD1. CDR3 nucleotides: TGTGCCAGCAGGTCCACCGGGACAGGGTGGAGGAACTCCTACAATGAGCAGTTCTTC. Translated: CASRSTGTGWRNSYNEQFF.